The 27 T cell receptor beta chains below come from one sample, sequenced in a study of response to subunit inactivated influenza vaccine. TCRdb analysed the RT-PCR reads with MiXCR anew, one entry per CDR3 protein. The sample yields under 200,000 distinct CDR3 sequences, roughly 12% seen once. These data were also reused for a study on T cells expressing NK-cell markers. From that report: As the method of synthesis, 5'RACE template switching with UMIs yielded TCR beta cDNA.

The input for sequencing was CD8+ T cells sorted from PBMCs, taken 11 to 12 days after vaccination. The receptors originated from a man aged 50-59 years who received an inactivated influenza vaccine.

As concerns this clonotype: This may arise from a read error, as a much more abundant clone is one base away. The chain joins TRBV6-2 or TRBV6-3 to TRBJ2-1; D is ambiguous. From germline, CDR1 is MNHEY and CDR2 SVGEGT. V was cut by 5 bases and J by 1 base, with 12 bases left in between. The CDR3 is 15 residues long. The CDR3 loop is CASSKDGRSYNEQFF. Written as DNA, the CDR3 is TGTGCCAGCAGTAAAGATGGCAGATCCTACAATGAGCAGTTCTTC.

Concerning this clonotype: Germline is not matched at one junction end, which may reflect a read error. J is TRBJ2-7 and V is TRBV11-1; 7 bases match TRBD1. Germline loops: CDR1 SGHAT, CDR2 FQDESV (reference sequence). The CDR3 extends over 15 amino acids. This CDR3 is CANSFQDRSLYEQYF. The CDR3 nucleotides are TGTGCCAACAGCTTTCAGGACAGGAGCCTGTACGAGCAGTACTTC.

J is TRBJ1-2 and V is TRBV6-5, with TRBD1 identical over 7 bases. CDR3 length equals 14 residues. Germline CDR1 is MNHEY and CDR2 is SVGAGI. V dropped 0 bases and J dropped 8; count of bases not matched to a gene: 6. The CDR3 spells CASSYSRGRGGYTF. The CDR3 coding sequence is TGTGCCAGCAGTTACTCGAGGGGGCGTGGGGGCTACACCTTC.

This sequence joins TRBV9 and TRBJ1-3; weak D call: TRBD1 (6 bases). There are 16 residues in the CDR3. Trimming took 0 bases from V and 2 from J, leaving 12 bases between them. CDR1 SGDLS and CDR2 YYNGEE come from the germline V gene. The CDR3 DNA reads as TGTGCCAGCAGCGTAGATCCAGGGGTAACTGGAAACACCATATATTTT. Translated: CASSVDPGVTGNTIYF. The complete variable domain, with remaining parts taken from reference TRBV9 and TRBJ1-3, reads DSGVTQTPKHLITATGQRVTLRCSPRSGDLSVYWYQQSLDQGLQFLIQYYNGEERAKGNILERFSAQQFPDLHSELNLSSLELGDSALYFCASSVDPGVTGNTIYFGEGSWLTVV.

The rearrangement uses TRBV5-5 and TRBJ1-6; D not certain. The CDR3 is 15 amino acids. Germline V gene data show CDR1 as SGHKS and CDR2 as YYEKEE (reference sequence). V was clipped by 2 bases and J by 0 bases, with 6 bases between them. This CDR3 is CASSFGSSYNSPLHF. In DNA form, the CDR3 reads TGTGCCAGCAGCTTTGGGAGCTCCTATAATTCACCCCTCCACTTT.

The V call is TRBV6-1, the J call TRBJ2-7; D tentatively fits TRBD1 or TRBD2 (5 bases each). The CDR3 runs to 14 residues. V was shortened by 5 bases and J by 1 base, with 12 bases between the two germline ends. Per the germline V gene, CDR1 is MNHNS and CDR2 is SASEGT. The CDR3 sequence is CASSRDGPSYEQYF. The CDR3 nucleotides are TGTGCCAGCAGTAGGGACGGCCCTTCCTACGAGCAGTACTTC.

CDR3 protein: CASSEWAEGTIYF. The CDR3 DNA follows: TGTGCCAGCAGCGAGTGGGCTGAAGGCACCATATATTTT. The chain couples TRBV7-6 to TRBJ1-3; D remains unclear. The length of the CDR3 is 13 residues. Germline V gives CDR1 SGHVS, CDR2 FNYEAQ. V gave up 5 bases and J gave up 9 bases, with 14 bases separating them.

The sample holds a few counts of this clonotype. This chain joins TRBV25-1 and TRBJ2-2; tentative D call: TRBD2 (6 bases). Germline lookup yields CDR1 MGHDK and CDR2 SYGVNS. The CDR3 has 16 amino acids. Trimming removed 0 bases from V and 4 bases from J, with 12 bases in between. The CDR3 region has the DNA TGTGCCAGCAGTGAATACGCAGAGCGGGCCACCGGGGAGCTGTTTTTT. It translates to CASSEYAERATGELFF.

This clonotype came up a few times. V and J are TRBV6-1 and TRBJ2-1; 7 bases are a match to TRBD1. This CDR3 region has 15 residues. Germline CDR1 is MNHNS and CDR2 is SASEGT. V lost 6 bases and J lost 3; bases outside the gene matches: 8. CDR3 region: CASRDDRVNYNEQFF. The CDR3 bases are TGTGCCAGCAGGGACGACAGGGTAAACTACAATGAGCAGTTCTTC.

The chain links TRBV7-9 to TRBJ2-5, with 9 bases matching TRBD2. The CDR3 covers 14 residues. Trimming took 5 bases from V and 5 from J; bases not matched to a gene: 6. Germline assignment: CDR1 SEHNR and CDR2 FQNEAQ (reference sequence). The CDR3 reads CASSPGTSRETQYF. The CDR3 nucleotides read TGTGCCAGCAGCCCCGGGACTAGCCGGGAGACCCAGTACTTC.

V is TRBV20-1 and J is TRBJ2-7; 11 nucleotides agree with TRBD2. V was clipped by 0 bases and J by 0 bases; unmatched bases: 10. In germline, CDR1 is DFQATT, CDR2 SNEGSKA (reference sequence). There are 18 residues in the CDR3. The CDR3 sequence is CSARDVASGRSSSYEQYF. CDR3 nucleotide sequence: TGCAGTGCTAGAGATGTGGCTAGCGGGAGGTCAAGCTCCTACGAGCAGTACTTC.

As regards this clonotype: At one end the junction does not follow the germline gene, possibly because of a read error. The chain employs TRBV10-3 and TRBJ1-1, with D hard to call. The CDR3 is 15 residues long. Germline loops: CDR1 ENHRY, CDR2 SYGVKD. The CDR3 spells CGISESLGRRTEAFF. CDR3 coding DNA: TGTGGCATCAGTGAGTCGTTGGGGAGAAGGACTGAAGCTTTCTTT.

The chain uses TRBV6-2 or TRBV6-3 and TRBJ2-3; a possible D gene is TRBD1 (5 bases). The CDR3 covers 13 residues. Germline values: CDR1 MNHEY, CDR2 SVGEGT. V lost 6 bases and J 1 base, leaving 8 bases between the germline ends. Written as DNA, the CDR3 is TGTGCCAGCAGAGAAGGGGGCACAGATACGCAGTATTTT. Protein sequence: CASREGGTDTQYF.

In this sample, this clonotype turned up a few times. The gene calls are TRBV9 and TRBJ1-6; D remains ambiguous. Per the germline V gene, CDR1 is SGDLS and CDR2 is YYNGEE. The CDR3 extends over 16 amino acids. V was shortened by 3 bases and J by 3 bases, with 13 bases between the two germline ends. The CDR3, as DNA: TGTGCCAGCAGCGCCTCAATAGACGACTATAATTCACCCCTCCACTTT. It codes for CASSASIDDYNSPLHF.

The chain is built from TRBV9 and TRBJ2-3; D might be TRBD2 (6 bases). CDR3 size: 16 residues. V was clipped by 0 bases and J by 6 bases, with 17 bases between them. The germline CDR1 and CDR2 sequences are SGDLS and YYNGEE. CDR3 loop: CASSVVTGTPDDTQYF. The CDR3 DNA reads TGTGCCAGCAGCGTAGTAACGGGGACTCCTGACGATACGCAGTATTTT.

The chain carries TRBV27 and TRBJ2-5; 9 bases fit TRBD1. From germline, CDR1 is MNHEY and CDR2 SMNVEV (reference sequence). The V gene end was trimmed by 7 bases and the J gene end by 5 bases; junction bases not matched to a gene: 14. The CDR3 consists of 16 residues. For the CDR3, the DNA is TGTGCCAGCATCCTATTGGGACAGGGACCAACGGAGACCCAGTACTTC. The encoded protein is CASILLGQGPTETQYF.

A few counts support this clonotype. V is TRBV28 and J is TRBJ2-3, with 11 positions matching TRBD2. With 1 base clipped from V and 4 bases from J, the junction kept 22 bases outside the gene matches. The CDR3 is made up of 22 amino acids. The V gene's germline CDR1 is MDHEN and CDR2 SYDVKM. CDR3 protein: CASSLSLPRWGSGGAKADTQYF. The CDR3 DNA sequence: TGTGCCAGCAGTTTATCACTTCCGCGTTGGGGTAGCGGGGGGGCTAAAGCAGATACGCAGTATTTT.

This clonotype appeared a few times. CDR3 coding DNA: TGCAGTGCTAGCGATTCATACAACAATGAGCAGTTCTTC. This gives the protein CSASDSYNNEQFF. V and J are TRBV20-1 and TRBJ2-1; D is unclear. Deletions cut 3 bases from V and 5 bases from J, with 11 bases between. The CDR3 totals 13 residues. Germline-derived CDR1 and CDR2 are DFQATT and SNEGSKA (reference sequence).

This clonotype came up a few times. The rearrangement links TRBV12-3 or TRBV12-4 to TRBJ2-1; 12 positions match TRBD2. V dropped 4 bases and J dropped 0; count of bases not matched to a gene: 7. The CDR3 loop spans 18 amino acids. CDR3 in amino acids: CASSSWTSGASSYNEQFF. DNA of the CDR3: TGTGCCAGCAGTTCCTGGACTAGCGGGGCGAGCTCCTACAATGAGCAGTTCTTC.

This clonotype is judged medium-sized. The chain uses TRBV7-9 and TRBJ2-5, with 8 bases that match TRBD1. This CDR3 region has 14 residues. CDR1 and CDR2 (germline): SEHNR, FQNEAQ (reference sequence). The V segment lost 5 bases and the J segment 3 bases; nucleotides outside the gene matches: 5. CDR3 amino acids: CASSTSTGEETQYF. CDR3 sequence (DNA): TGTGCCAGCAGCACCTCGACAGGGGAAGAGACCCAGTACTTC.

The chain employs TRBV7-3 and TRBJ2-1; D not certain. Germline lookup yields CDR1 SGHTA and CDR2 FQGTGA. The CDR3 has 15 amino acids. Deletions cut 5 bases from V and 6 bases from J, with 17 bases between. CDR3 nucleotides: TGTGCCAGCAGCCCGGACGTGACTTACATCAATGAGCAGTTCTTC. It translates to CASSPDVTYINEQFF.

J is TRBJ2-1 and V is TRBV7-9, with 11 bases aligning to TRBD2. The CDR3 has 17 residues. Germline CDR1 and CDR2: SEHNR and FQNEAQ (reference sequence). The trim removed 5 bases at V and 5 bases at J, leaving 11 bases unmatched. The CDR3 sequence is CASSRIAGGLADNEQFF. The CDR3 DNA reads TGTGCCAGCAGCCGTATAGCGGGGGGGCTTGCCGACAATGAGCAGTTCTTC. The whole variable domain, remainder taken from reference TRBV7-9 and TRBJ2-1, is DTGVSQNPRHKITKRGQNVTFRCDPISEHNRLYWYRQTLGQGPEFLTYFQNEAQLEKSRLLSDRFSAERPKGSFSTLEIQRTEQGDSAMYLCASSRIAGGLADNEQFFGPGTRLTVL.

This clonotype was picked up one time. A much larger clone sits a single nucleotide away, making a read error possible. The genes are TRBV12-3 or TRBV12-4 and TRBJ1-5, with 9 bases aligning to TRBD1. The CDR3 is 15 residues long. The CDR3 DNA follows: TGTGCCAGCAGTCCCGGACAGGGGAACAATCAGCCCCAGCCTTTT. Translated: CASSPGQGNNQPQPF.

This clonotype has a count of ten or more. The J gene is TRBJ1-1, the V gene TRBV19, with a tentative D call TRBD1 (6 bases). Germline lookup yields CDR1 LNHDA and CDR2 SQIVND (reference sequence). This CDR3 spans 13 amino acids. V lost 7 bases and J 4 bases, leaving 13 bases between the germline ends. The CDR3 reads CASKLWDTTEAFF. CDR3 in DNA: TGTGCCAGTAAACTCTGGGACACCACTGAAGCTTTCTTT.

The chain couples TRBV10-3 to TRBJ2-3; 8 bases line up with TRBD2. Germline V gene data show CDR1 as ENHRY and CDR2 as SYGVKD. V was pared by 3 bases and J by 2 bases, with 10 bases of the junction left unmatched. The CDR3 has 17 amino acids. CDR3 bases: TGTGCCATCAGTGATATTCCGGCTAGCGGGTCCACAGATACGCAGTATTTT. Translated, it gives CAISDIPASGSTDTQYF.

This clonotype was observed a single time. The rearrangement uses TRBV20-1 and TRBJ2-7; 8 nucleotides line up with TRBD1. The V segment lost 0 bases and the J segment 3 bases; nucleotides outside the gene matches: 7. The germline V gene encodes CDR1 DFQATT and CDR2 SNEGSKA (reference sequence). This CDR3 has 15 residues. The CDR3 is CSARDRGTGGYEQYF. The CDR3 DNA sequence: TGCAGTGCTAGAGATCGGGGAACAGGGGGCTACGAGCAGTACTTC.

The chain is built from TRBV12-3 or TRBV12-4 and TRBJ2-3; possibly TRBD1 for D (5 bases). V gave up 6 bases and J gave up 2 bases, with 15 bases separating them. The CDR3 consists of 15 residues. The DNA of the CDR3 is TGTGCCAGCAGCCCCCTACCGACAGCCACAGATACGCAGTATTTT. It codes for CASSPLPTATDTQYF.